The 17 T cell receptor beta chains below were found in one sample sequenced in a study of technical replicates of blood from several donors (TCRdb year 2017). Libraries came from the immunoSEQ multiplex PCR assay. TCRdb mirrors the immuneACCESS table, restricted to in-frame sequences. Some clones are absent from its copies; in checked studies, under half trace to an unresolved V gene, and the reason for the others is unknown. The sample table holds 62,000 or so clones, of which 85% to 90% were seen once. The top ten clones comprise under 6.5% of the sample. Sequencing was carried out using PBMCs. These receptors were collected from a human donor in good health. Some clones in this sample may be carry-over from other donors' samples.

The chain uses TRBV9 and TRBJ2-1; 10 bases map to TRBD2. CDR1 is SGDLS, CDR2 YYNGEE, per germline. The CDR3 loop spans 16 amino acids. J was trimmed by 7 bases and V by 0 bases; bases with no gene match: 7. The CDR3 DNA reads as TGTGCCAGCAGCGTAGGGGGGACTAGCGCTAAAAATGAGCAGTTCTTC. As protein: CASSVGGTSAKNEQFF.

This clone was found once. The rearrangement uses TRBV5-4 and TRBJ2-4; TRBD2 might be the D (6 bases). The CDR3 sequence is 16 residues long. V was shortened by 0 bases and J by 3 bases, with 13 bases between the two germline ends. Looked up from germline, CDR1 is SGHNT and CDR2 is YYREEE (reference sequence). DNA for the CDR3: TGTGCCAGCAGCTTGGAGGAGGGCTCGGGCAAAAACATTCAGTACTTC. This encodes CASSLEEGSGKNIQYF. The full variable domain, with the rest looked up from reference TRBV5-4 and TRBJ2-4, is ETGVTQSPTHLIKTRGQQVTLRCSSQSGHNTVSWYQQALGQGPQFIFQYYREEENGRGNFPPRFSGLQFPNYSSELNVNALELDDSALYLCASSLEEGSGKNIQYFGAGTRLSVL.

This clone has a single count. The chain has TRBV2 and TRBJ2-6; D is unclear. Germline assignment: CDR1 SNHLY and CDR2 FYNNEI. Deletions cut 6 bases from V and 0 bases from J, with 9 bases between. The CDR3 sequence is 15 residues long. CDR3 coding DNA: TGTGCCAGCAGGCTACGGTACTCTGGGGCCAACGTCCTGACTTTC. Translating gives CASRLRYSGANVLTF.

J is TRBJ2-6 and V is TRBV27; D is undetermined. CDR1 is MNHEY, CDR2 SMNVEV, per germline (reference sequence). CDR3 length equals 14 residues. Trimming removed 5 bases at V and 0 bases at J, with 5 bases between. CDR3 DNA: TGTGCCAGCAGTGGCCTCTCTGGGGCCAACGTCCTGACTTTC. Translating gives CASSGLSGANVLTF.

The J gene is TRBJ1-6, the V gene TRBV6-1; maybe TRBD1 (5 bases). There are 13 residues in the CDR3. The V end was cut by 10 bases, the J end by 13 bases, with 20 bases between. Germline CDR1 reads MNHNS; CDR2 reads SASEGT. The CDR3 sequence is CATPGGSLGPLHF. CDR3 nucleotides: TGTGCCACCCCGGGGGGGTCTCTCGGGCCCCTCCACTTT.

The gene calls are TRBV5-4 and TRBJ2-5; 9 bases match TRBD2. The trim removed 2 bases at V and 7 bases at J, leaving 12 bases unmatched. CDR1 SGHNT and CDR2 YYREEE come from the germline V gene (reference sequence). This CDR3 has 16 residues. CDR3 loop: CASSFSGSGRSGTQYF. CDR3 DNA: TGTGCCAGCAGCTTCTCTGGTAGCGGGAGAAGCGGGACCCAGTACTTC. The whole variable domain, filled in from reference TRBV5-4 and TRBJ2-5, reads ETGVTQSPTHLIKTRGQQVTLRCSSQSGHNTVSWYQQALGQGPQFIFQYYREEENGRGNFPPRFSGLQFPNYSSELNVNALELDDSALYLCASSFSGSGRSGTQYFGPGTRLLVL.

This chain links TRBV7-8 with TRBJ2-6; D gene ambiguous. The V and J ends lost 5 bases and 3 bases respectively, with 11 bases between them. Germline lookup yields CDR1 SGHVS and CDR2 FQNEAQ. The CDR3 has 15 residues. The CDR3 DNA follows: TGTGCCAGCAGCCTCGTCCCTTTTGGGGCCAACGTCCTGACTTTC. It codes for CASSLVPFGANVLTF.

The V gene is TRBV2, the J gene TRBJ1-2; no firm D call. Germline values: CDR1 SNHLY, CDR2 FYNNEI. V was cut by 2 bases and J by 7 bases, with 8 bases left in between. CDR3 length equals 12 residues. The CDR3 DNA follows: TGTGCCAGCAGTGAATCGATCGGTGGCTACACCTTC. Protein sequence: CASSESIGGYTF.

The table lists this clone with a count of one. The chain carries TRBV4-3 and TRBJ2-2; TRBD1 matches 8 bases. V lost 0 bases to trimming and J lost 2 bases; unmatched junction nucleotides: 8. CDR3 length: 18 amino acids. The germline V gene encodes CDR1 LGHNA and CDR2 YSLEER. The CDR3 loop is CASSQESIRGLNTGELFF. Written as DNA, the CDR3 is TGCGCCAGCAGCCAAGAATCGATCAGGGGGCTTAACACCGGGGAGCTGTTTTTT.

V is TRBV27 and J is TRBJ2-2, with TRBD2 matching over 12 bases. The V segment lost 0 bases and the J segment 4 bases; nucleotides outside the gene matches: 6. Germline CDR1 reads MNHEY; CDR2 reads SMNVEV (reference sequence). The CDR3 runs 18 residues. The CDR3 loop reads CASSLSLRLAGVTGELFF. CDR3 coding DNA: TGTGCCAGCAGTTTATCCCTCAGACTAGCGGGAGTCACCGGGGAGCTGTTTTTT.

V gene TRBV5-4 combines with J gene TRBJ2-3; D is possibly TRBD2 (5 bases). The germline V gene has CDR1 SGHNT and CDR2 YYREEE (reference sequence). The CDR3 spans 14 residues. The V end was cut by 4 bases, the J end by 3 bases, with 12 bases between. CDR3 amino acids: CASSTRAETDTQYF. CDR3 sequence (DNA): TGTGCCAGCAGCACGCGGGCGGAGACAGATACGCAGTATTTT.

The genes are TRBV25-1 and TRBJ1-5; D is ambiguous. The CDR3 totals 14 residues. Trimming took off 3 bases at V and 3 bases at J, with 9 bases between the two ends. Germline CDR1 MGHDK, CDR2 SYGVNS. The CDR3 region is CASSDRVDNQPQHF. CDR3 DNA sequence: TGTGCCAGCAGTGACCGCGTCGACAATCAGCCCCAGCATTTT.

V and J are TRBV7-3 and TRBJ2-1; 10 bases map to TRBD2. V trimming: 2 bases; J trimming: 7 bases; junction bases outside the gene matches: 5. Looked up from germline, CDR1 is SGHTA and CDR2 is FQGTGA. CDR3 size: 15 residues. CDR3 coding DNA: TGTGCCAGCAGCTTAGGCCTAGCGGGAGTTAATGAGCAGTTCTTC. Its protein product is CASSLGLAGVNEQFF.

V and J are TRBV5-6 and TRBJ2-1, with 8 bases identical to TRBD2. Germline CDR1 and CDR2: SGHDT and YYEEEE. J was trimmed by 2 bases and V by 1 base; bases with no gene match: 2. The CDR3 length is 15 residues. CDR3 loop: CASSLQLAAYNEQFF. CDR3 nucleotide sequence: TGTGCCAGCAGCTTGCAACTAGCGGCCTACAATGAGCAGTTCTTC.

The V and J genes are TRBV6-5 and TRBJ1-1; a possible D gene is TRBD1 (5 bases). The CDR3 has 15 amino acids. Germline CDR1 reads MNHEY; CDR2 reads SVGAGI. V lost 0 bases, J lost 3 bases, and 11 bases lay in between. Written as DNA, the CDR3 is TGTGCCAGCAGTTACTCCCCCCAGGGTCACACTGAAGCTTTCTTT. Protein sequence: CASSYSPQGHTEAFF.

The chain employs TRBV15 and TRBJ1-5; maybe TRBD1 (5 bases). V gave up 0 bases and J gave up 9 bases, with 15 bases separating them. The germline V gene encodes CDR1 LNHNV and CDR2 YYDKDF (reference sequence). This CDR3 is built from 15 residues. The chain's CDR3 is CATSRDFGGSRPQHF. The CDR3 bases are TGTGCCACCAGCAGAGATTTCGGGGGGTCCCGGCCCCAGCATTTT.

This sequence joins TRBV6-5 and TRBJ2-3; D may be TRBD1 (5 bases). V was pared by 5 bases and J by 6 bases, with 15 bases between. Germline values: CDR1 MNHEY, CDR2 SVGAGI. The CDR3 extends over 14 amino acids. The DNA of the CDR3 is TGTGCCAGCAGTAGGGGCGGAGAAATGGATACGCAGTATTTT. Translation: CASSRGGEMDTQYF.